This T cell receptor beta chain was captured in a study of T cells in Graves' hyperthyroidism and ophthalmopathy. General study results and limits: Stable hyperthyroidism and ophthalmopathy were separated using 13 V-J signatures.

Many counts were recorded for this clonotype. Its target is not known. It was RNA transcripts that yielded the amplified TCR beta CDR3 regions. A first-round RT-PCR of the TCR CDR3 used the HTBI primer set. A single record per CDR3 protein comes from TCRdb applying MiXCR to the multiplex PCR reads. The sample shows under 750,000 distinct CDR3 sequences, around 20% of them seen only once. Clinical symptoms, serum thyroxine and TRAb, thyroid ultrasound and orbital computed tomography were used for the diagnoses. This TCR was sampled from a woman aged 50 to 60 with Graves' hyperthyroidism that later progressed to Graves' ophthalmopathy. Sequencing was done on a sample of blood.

CDR3 amino acids: CASSEYRDVSNQPQHF. In DNA, the CDR3 is TGTGCCAGCAGTGAATATAGGGATGTCAGCAATCAGCCCCAGCATTTT. The rearrangement joins TRBV2 to TRBJ1-5, with D uncertain. Trimming left V 2 bases short and J 1 base short, with 12 bases between. Germline values: CDR1 SNHLY, CDR2 FYNNEI. The CDR3 runs 16 residues.